Listed below are T cell receptor beta chains from one sample, sequenced in a study of T cell repertoires in cytomegalovirus infection. TCRdb itself ran the reads through MiXCR, one entry per CDR3 protein. The table records some 700,000 distinct CDR3 sequences, about 40% of them present only once. The material sequenced was PBMCs. All receptors come from a human donor in good health (CMV status not recorded). Some clones in this sample may be carry-over from other donors' samples. CDR3s include the opening cysteine and the closing phenylalanine or tryptophan. A D gene is named only where the DNA matches it firmly. Size is stated for part of the rows, as once, few or many counts, or as a class when the clone is expanded.

J gene: TRBJ2-6; D gene: TRBD2; V gene: TRBV23-1; clone size: few; CDR3 protein: CASSHPGLAGGLYSLGANVLTF; CDR3 DNA: TGCGCCAGCAGTCATCCGGGACTAGCGGGAGGGCTGTATTCTCTAGGGGCCAACGTCCTGACTTTC
J gene: TRBJ2-3; D gene: .; V gene: TRBV4-1; clone size: .; CDR3 protein: CASSHLGREEDTQYF; CDR3 DNA: TGCGCCAGCAGCCACCTGGGCAGGGAGGAAGATACGCAGTATTTT
J gene: TRBJ1-2; D gene: .; V gene: TRBV28; clone size: many; CDR3 protein: CASSLSRSYGYTF; CDR3 DNA: TGTGCCAGCAGTTTGTCCAGAAGCTATGGCTACACCTTC
J gene: TRBJ1-2; D gene: .; V gene: TRBV6-1; clone size: .; CDR3 protein: CASSDRAYGYTF; CDR3 DNA: TGTGCCAGCAGTGACAGGGCGTATGGCTACACCTTC
J gene: TRBJ2-1; D gene: TRBD2; V gene: TRBV6-2/TRBV6-3; clone size: .; CDR3 protein: CASSLPGLAGVVEQFF; CDR3 DNA: TGTGCCAGCAGTCTGCCGGGACTAGCGGGAGTAGTTGAGCAGTTCTTC
J gene: TRBJ1-4; D gene: .; V gene: TRBV7-8; clone size: many; CDR3 protein: CASSWGWGEKLFF; CDR3 DNA: TGTGCCAGCAGCTGGGGTTGGGGTGAAAAACTGTTTTTT
J gene: TRBJ2-7; D gene: TRBD2; V gene: TRBV5-4; clone size: .; CDR3 protein: CASSFSGGASYEQYF; CDR3 DNA: TGTGCCAGCAGCTTCAGCGGGGGAGCCTCCTACGAGCAGTACTTC
J gene: TRBJ1-5; D gene: TRBD1; V gene: TRBV12-3/TRBV12-4; clone size: .; CDR3 protein: CASTTGTGVSSNQPQHF; CDR3 DNA: TGTGCCAGCACCACTGGAACAGGGGTGTCTAGCAATCAGCCCCAGCATTTT
J gene: TRBJ2-3; D gene: TRBD2; V gene: TRBV7-2; clone size: many; CDR3 protein: CASRPTSGVDTQYF; CDR3 DNA: TGTGCCAGCAGACCGACTAGCGGGGTGGATACGCAGTATTTT
J gene: TRBJ2-5; D gene: TRBD2; V gene: TRBV7-2; clone size: many; CDR3 protein: CASSPRILAQVTTQYF; CDR3 DNA: TGTGCCAGCAGCCCGAGGATACTAGCGCAAGTAACCACCCAGTACTTC
J gene: TRBJ2-7; D gene: TRBD1; V gene: TRBV30; clone size: few; CDR3 protein: CAWTYMDRGYEQYF; CDR3 DNA: TGTGCCTGGACCTATATGGACAGGGGGTACGAGCAGTACTTC
J gene: TRBJ2-7; D gene: TRBD1; V gene: TRBV5-1; clone size: .; CDR3 protein: CASSLAGGRDVPHEQYF; CDR3 DNA: TGCGCCAGCAGCTTGGCAGGGGGACGGGACGTCCCCCACGAGCAGTACTTC
J gene: TRBJ2-2; D gene: .; V gene: TRBV7-3; clone size: few; CDR3 protein: CAAIGELFF; CDR3 DNA: TGTGCCGCGATCGGGGAGCTGTTTTTT
J gene: TRBJ2-3; D gene: TRBD2; V gene: TRBV7-3; clone size: .; CDR3 protein: CASSGTSGGDTQYF; CDR3 DNA: TGTGCCAGCAGCGGGACTAGCGGGGGAGATACGCAGTATTTT
J gene: TRBJ1-5; D gene: TRBD1; V gene: TRBV12-3/TRBV12-4; clone size: few; CDR3 protein: CASSLTGAGNQPQHF; CDR3 DNA: TGTGCCAGCAGCCTAACAGGGGCGGGTAATCAGCCCCAGCATTTT
J gene: TRBJ2-2; D gene: TRBD2; V gene: TRBV28; clone size: .; CDR3 protein: CASSRVRTSRTGELFF; CDR3 DNA: TGTGCCAGTAGCAGGGTCCGGACTAGTCGAACCGGGGAGCTGTTTTTT
J gene: TRBJ2-7; D gene: .; V gene: TRBV4-1; clone size: .; CDR3 protein: CASSPRTAQGEQYF; CDR3 DNA: TGCGCCAGCAGCCCCCGGACAGCCCAAGGCGAGCAGTACTTC
J gene: TRBJ2-7; D gene: .; V gene: TRBV7-9; clone size: few; CDR3 protein: CASSRPKPYEQYF; CDR3 DNA: TGTGCCAGCAGCCGACCAAAGCCCTACGAGCAGTACTTC
J gene: TRBJ1-6; D gene: .; V gene: TRBV18; clone size: many; CDR3 protein: CASSPEGRRYRSPLHF; CDR3 DNA: TGTGCCAGCTCACCAGAGGGTCGACGATATCGTTCACCCCTCCACTTT
J gene: TRBJ1-1; D gene: .; V gene: TRBV6-5; clone size: .; CDR3 protein: CASSPPRVAEAFF; CDR3 DNA: TGTGCTAGCAGTCCCCCTCGGGTAGCTGAAGCTTTCTTT
J gene: TRBJ1-3; D gene: .; V gene: TRBV12-3/TRBV12-4; clone size: few; CDR3 protein: CASSLRGTNTIYF; CDR3 DNA: TGTGCCAGCAGTTTAAGGGGTACAAACACCATATATTTT
J gene: TRBJ2-7; D gene: TRBD2; V gene: TRBV24-1; clone size: .; CDR3 protein: CATSEGGLADYEQYF; CDR3 DNA: TGTGCCACCAGTGAGGGGGGACTAGCGGACTACGAGCAGTACTTC
J gene: TRBJ2-7; D gene: .; V gene: TRBV12-3/TRBV12-4; clone size: few; CDR3 protein: CASGPRSGSAYEQYF; CDR3 DNA: TGTGCCAGCGGGCCTAGGTCCGGCAGCGCCTACGAGCAGTACTTC
J gene: TRBJ1-1; D gene: TRBD1; V gene: TRBV12-3/TRBV12-4; clone size: .; CDR3 protein: CASRSTGGVTEAFF; CDR3 DNA: TGTGCCAGCAGATCAACAGGGGGGGTCACTGAAGCTTTCTTT
J gene: TRBJ1-2; D gene: TRBD1; V gene: TRBV7-8; clone size: few; CDR3 protein: CASSGDSYYGYTF; CDR3 DNA: TGTGCCAGCAGCGGGGACAGCTACTATGGCTACACCTTC
J gene: TRBJ2-3; D gene: .; V gene: TRBV7-3; clone size: .; CDR3 protein: CASSLTSGTQYF; CDR3 DNA: TGTGCCAGCAGCTTAACGTCAGGTACGCAGTATTTT
J gene: TRBJ1-4; D gene: TRBD1; V gene: TRBV7-9; clone size: few; CDR3 protein: CASSILQGAANEKLFF; CDR3 DNA: TGTGCCAGCAGCATTTTACAGGGGGCTGCTAATGAAAAACTGTTTTTT
J gene: TRBJ2-7; D gene: TRBD2; V gene: TRBV12-3/TRBV12-4; clone size: many; CDR3 protein: CASSLGLAAYEQYF; CDR3 DNA: TGTGCCAGCAGCTTAGGTCTAGCGGCCTACGAGCAGTACTTC
J gene: TRBJ2-2; D gene: .; V gene: TRBV6-5; clone size: few; CDR3 protein: CASSRLPTNTGELFF; CDR3 DNA: TGTGCCAGCAGCCGACTCCCCACGAACACCGGGGAGCTGTTTTTT
J gene: TRBJ2-7; D gene: .; V gene: TRBV7-8; clone size: many; CDR3 protein: CASSQRNRVDDYEQYF; CDR3 DNA: TGTGCCAGCAGCCAACGCAACAGGGTGGATGACTACGAGCAGTACTTC
J gene: TRBJ1-6; D gene: .; V gene: TRBV7-8; clone size: many; CDR3 protein: CASSLEVRGDNSPLHF; CDR3 DNA: TGTGCCAGCAGCTTAGAAGTCAGGGGAGATAATTCACCCCTCCACTTT
J gene: TRBJ1-2; D gene: .; V gene: TRBV10-3; clone size: .; CDR3 protein: CAISETDHYGYTF; CDR3 DNA: TGTGCCATCAGTGAGACAGACCACTATGGCTACACCTTC
J gene: TRBJ1-1; D gene: .; V gene: TRBV12-3/TRBV12-4; clone size: .; CDR3 protein: CASTSGGGDREAFF; CDR3 DNA: TGTGCCAGCACCTCGGGAGGGGGGGATAGGGAAGCTTTCTTT
J gene: TRBJ1-1; D gene: .; V gene: TRBV6-1; clone size: few; CDR3 protein: CASTHGQNTEAFF; CDR3 DNA: TGTGCCAGCACCCACGGGCAAAACACTGAAGCTTTCTTT
J gene: TRBJ2-7; D gene: .; V gene: TRBV6-5; clone size: few; CDR3 protein: CASSYSKVYEQYF; CDR3 DNA: TGTGCCAGCAGTTACTCGAAGGTCTACGAGCAGTACTTC
J gene: TRBJ1-2; D gene: TRBD1; V gene: TRBV28; clone size: many; CDR3 protein: CASEDRDRGRDGYTF; CDR3 DNA: TGTGCCAGCGAAGACCGGGACAGGGGGCGGGACGGCTACACCTTC